This T cell receptor beta chain was sequenced in a study of tumor and adjacent non-tumor tissue in lung cancer (dated by TCRdb to the late 2010s). With regard to the full study: Patients with adenocarcinoma (about twelve), squamous cell carcinoma (2) and small cell lung cancer (1) were included in the cohort. In total, sequencing yielded 125,075,908 productive TCRbeta reads, which works out to an average of approximately 4 million reads per sample. For each patient, one tumor sample and one normal lung sample were taken, giving approximately 33 paired specimens that underwent TCRbeta CDR3 sequencing. The study compared bulk TCRbeta repertoires from lung tumor tissue and matched distant non-tumor lung tissue of some 14 lung cancer patients. Among the roughly 15 patients, ages ranged from about 31 to 76 years, some ten were men and 5 were women, and disease was TNM stage I to III. Findings and caveats that apply to the study as a whole: Significantly higher TCR diversity (inverse Simpson) was observed in tumor tissue than in normal lung tissue (about 410 vs 180, P = 0.0075, Mann-Whitney U test). Significantly higher TCR diversity was found in younger patients, and higher tumor TCR diversity was associated with shorter overall and disease-free survival. The cohort had only 15 or so patients, and the authors noted that larger samples and more detailed clinical data are needed. Neither the sequencing platform nor unique molecular identifiers are mentioned in the methods. The top 100 clones made up a significantly larger cumulative share of the repertoire in normal lung than in tumor tissue. Peripheral blood was not sequenced, so blood TCRbeta repertoires were not examined in the lung cancer patients of the study.

V gives up 8 bases and J gives up 11 bases, and the segment between their germline ends measures 21 bases. The CDR3, cysteine through phenylalanine, is 12 amino acids long. Of the read, only the CDR3 DNA is kept; its 36 bases are in frame from base 1. Based on the germline V gene, the CDR1 and CDR2 sequences are SQVTM and ANQGSEA. The library was produced with multiplex PCR. Sequenced on an Illumina HiSeq 2500. Following protocols modified from ARM-PCR, the researchers constructed TCRbeta libraries through three rounds of nested PCR with primers (Table S4). Before sequencing, PCR products of 200-500 bp were cut from the gel and purified using the QIAquick gel extraction kit. Under the source paper's analysis protocol: Reads were cleaned with Trimmomatic, merged with FLASH into complete CDR3 sequences, and assigned to V(D)J germline segments with MiTCR. Clonal diversity was calculated as the inverse Simpson's index using VDJtools. A read counted as productive if the sequence was in-frame and lacked a premature stop codon. In-frame beta chains were kept once TCRdb had trimmed the public reads at Q25 with fastp and called clones with MiXCR. Each entry is one CDR3 protein sequence, shown with its most common DNA and genes. The V and J calls follow TCRdb's processing rather than the paper's. This sample gives 70,000 to 90,000 distinct CDR3 sequences in total; more than 60% of them show up just once. Less than 15% of the sample is taken by the ten largest.

Comments on this clonotype: The antigen this receptor binds is unknown. No quality values exist for individual bases; no much larger clone is one base distant.

RNA was isolated from bulk, unsorted tissue, and RNA quality was assessed with a NanoDrop ND-1000 and an Agilent 2100. Newly diagnosed lung cancer patients without prior chemotherapy who had been admitted for thoracic surgery in China between August and November 2014 were enrolled as donors. Patients who had received previous radiotherapy or chemotherapy, or who had another concurrent cancer, were excluded from the study. Surgical tissue pieces of roughly 1-2.1 cm3 were preserved in RNAlater solution and stored at -80 °C until use. This sequence was found in a woman in her forties or fifties with non-small cell lung cancer. The sequenced material came from lung tumor tissue. The sequence joins TRBV29-1 to TRBJ1-2; the D gene cannot be named for sure. The encoded CDR3 is CSTLSGLTGYTF. The DNA sequence is given as TGCAGCACCCTTTCCGGGCTTACGGGTTACACCTTC.